These T cell receptor beta chains were read from a single sample in a study of molecular identifiers for immune sequencing clone quantification. Each CDR3 protein gets one entry after TCRdb re-called the PCR reads with MiXCR. The table lists more than 95,000 distinct CDR3 sequences, 24% of them singletons. Sequencing was performed on naive CD8+ T cells from blood, with Jurkat cell RNA spiked in. Every receptor here comes from a human donor in good health. Some libraries in this study had Jurkat cell RNA spiked in. Both conserved end residues are part of each CDR3. A D gene is named only where the DNA matches it firmly. Not every row has a clone size; where given, it reads once, few, many or a size class.

cdr3_nt: TGTGCCAGCAAAGCGGGGGGGACAAATTACAATGAGCAGTTCTTC; cdr3_aa: CASKAGGTNYNEQFF; clone_size: many; v_call: TRBV27; j_call: TRBJ2-1; d_call: TRBD2
cdr3_nt: TGTGCCAACGGGCCTGGAGATGAGCAGTTCTTC; cdr3_aa: CANGPGDEQFF; clone_size: many; v_call: TRBV10-3; j_call: TRBJ2-1; d_call: -
cdr3_nt: TGTGCCAGCAGCTTAGTGGACGGAGCCAAAAACATTCAGTACTTC; cdr3_aa: CASSLVDGAKNIQYF; clone_size: many; v_call: TRBV7-9; j_call: TRBJ2-4; d_call: -
cdr3_nt: TGTGCCAGTAGTATCGGGACGGAATACTATGGCTACACCTTC; cdr3_aa: CASSIGTEYYGYTF; clone_size: -; v_call: TRBV19; j_call: TRBJ1-2; d_call: -
cdr3_nt: TGTGCCAGCCATACACACAGGGGCAATCAGCCCCAGCATTTT; cdr3_aa: CASHTHRGNQPQHF; clone_size: -; v_call: TRBV6-2/TRBV6-3; j_call: TRBJ1-5; d_call: -
cdr3_nt: TGTGCCAGCAGCTTAGCACCCCAGGGTATATACGAGCAGTACTTC; cdr3_aa: CASSLAPQGIYEQYF; clone_size: many; v_call: TRBV7-2; j_call: TRBJ2-7; d_call: -
cdr3_nt: TGCAGTGCTAGATTGGACGGATACTACGAGCAGTACTTC; cdr3_aa: CSARLDGYYEQYF; clone_size: once; v_call: TRBV20-1; j_call: TRBJ2-7; d_call: -
cdr3_nt: TGCAGTGCCGAGAGCTCGATAAACACTGAAGCTTTCTTT; cdr3_aa: CSAESSINTEAFF; clone_size: many; v_call: TRBV20-1; j_call: TRBJ1-1; d_call: -
cdr3_nt: TGTGCCAGCAGGTTTCTCCTAGATGCAGATACCCAGTATTTT; cdr3_aa: CASRFLLDADTQYF; clone_size: -; v_call: TRBV7-6; j_call: TRBJ2-3; d_call: -
cdr3_nt: TGTGCCAGCAGCTTATCGGGACAGGACTCCTACGAGCAGTACTTC; cdr3_aa: CASSLSGQDSYEQYF; clone_size: few; v_call: TRBV11-2; j_call: TRBJ2-7; d_call: TRBD1
cdr3_nt: TGTGCCAGCAGCGTTTCCCGAGGGGACGGTACCTACGAGCAGTACTTC; cdr3_aa: CASSVSRGDGTYEQYF; clone_size: -; v_call: TRBV9; j_call: TRBJ2-7; d_call: -
cdr3_nt: TGTGCCAGCAGGCCATGGGAAGGGGGCGGGAACACTGAAGCTCTCTTT; cdr3_aa: CASRPWEGGGNTEALF; clone_size: -; v_call: TRBV28; j_call: TRBJ1-1; d_call: TRBD1
cdr3_nt: TGTGCCAGCAGTTCACAGCCGGGAAACAATGAGCAGTTCTTC; cdr3_aa: CASSSQPGNNEQFF; clone_size: -; v_call: TRBV28; j_call: TRBJ2-1; d_call: -
cdr3_nt: TGTGCTAGTGCCCCAGGGGTTTTGATCACAGATACGCAGTATTTT; cdr3_aa: CASAPGVLITDTQYF; clone_size: many; v_call: TRBV12-5; j_call: TRBJ2-3; d_call: -
cdr3_nt: TGCAGTGCTAGAGATCTGACTAGCGGGAGGGGCACCGGGGAGCTGTTTTTT; cdr3_aa: CSARDLTSGRGTGELFF; clone_size: many; v_call: TRBV20-1; j_call: TRBJ2-2; d_call: TRBD2
cdr3_nt: TGTGCCAGTTCGGGACTAGCGGGGGGGCTGGATACGCAGTATTTT; cdr3_aa: CASSGLAGGLDTQYF; clone_size: many; v_call: TRBV9; j_call: TRBJ2-3; d_call: TRBD2
cdr3_nt: TGTGCCACCAGTGATCTGTGGGGGGAGCTGTTTTTT; cdr3_aa: CATSDLWGELFF; clone_size: -; v_call: TRBV24-1; j_call: TRBJ2-2; d_call: -
cdr3_nt: TGTGCCAGCAGTCCCGGATGGACCTACGAGCAGTACTTC; cdr3_aa: CASSPGWTYEQYF; clone_size: few; v_call: TRBV28; j_call: TRBJ2-7; d_call: -
cdr3_nt: TGTGCCAGCAGTTTACTAGCGGGAATTTCGACAGATACGCAGTATTTT; cdr3_aa: CASSLLAGISTDTQYF; clone_size: once; v_call: TRBV27; j_call: TRBJ2-3; d_call: TRBD2
cdr3_nt: TGTGCCAGTAGTTCCAGGGCCCCTCCAGGCACAGATACGCAGTATTTT; cdr3_aa: CASSSRAPPGTDTQYF; clone_size: many; v_call: TRBV19; j_call: TRBJ2-3; d_call: -
cdr3_nt: TGTGCCAGCAGCCTGACAGGGGGCGAAGCTTTCTTT; cdr3_aa: CASSLTGGEAFF; clone_size: many; v_call: TRBV12-3/TRBV12-4; j_call: TRBJ1-1; d_call: TRBD1
cdr3_nt: TGCAGTGCTAGAGTTGGCGGAGGGGGGCCAGATACGCAGTATTTT; cdr3_aa: CSARVGGGGPDTQYF; clone_size: many; v_call: TRBV20-1; j_call: TRBJ2-3; d_call: -
cdr3_nt: TGTGCCAGTAGTCCTGTATCAGGGGACCTCAATCAGCCCCAGCATTTT; cdr3_aa: CASSPVSGDLNQPQHF; clone_size: many; v_call: TRBV19; j_call: TRBJ1-5; d_call: -
cdr3_nt: TGTGCCAGCAGCTTATTAAGCGGGGCTAGCACAGATACGCAGTATTTT; cdr3_aa: CASSLLSGASTDTQYF; clone_size: many; v_call: TRBV11-2; j_call: TRBJ2-3; d_call: TRBD2
cdr3_nt: TGTGCCAGCAGCTTAGCCGGGACAGGGTTCCAAGAGACCCAGTACTTC; cdr3_aa: CASSLAGTGFQETQYF; clone_size: many; v_call: TRBV7-6; j_call: TRBJ2-5; d_call: TRBD1
cdr3_nt: TGTGCCAGAAGCGCCGGACAGGGATTTTCCTACGAGCAGTACTTC; cdr3_aa: CARSAGQGFSYEQYF; clone_size: many; v_call: TRBV5-3; j_call: TRBJ2-7; d_call: TRBD1
cdr3_nt: TGTGCCAGCAGTTTTTCCCGGGACAGAGTTATTTATGGCTACACCTTC; cdr3_aa: CASSFSRDRVIYGYTF; clone_size: -; v_call: TRBV28; j_call: TRBJ1-2; d_call: TRBD1
cdr3_nt: TGTGCCAGCAGTTCCGACAGCCTGAGCTACAATGAGCAGTTCTTC; cdr3_aa: CASSSDSLSYNEQFF; clone_size: many; v_call: TRBV5-5; j_call: TRBJ2-1; d_call: -
cdr3_nt: TGTGCCCCTACTGGGACTCCAGATACATACAATGAGCAGTTCTTC; cdr3_aa: CAPTGTPDTYNEQFF; clone_size: many; v_call: TRBV24-1; j_call: TRBJ2-1; d_call: -
cdr3_nt: TGTGCCTCCCTGGGACTAGCGGAAGAGACCCAGTACTTC; cdr3_aa: CASLGLAEETQYF; clone_size: few; v_call: TRBV30; j_call: TRBJ2-5; d_call: TRBD2
cdr3_nt: TGCAGCGTTGAAAGGAGAGGGGGTTACAATGAGCAGTTCTTC; cdr3_aa: CSVERRGGYNEQFF; clone_size: many; v_call: TRBV29-1; j_call: TRBJ2-1; d_call: -
cdr3_nt: TGTGCCAGCAAAGGGACTAGCGGGCTACGAATTAGCACAGATACGCAGTATTTT; cdr3_aa: CASKGTSGLRISTDTQYF; clone_size: many; v_call: TRBV6-2/TRBV6-3; j_call: TRBJ2-3; d_call: TRBD2
cdr3_nt: TGTGCCAGCACGCTAGGGGCCACCGGCACTGAAGCTTTCTTT; cdr3_aa: CASTLGATGTEAFF; clone_size: few; v_call: TRBV6-5; j_call: TRBJ1-1; d_call: -
cdr3_nt: TGTGCCAGCAGTTTCGGGCCGTCTTTTAATGAGCAGTTCTTC; cdr3_aa: CASSFGPSFNEQFF; clone_size: few; v_call: TRBV27; j_call: TRBJ2-1; d_call: -
cdr3_nt: TGCAGCGTTGAAGGATCCGACTGGCCAAGGGAGACCCAGTACTTC; cdr3_aa: CSVEGSDWPRETQYF; clone_size: many; v_call: TRBV29-1; j_call: TRBJ2-5; d_call: -
cdr3_nt: TGTGCCAGCAGCTCGGTCTCTGGGGCCAACGTCCTGACTTTC; cdr3_aa: CASSSVSGANVLTF; clone_size: many; v_call: TRBV5-6; j_call: TRBJ2-6; d_call: -
cdr3_nt: TGTGCCAGCAGCTTAGCGGCGGGGACAGATAACTACGAGCAGTACTTC; cdr3_aa: CASSLAAGTDNYEQYF; clone_size: -; v_call: TRBV7-9; j_call: TRBJ2-7; d_call: -
cdr3_nt: TGTGCCAGCAGAGGACAGGTCCAAGAGACCCAGTACTTC; cdr3_aa: CASRGQVQETQYF; clone_size: many; v_call: TRBV11-2; j_call: TRBJ2-5; d_call: TRBD1
cdr3_nt: TGTGCCAGCAGCCCCGACGGTCCCTACGAGCAGTACTTC; cdr3_aa: CASSPDGPYEQYF; clone_size: many; v_call: TRBV7-8; j_call: TRBJ2-7; d_call: -
cdr3_nt: TGTGCCAGCAGTTTATCAGGGACTAGCGGCGATACGCAGTATTTT; cdr3_aa: CASSLSGTSGDTQYF; clone_size: many; v_call: TRBV27; j_call: TRBJ2-3; d_call: TRBD2
cdr3_nt: TGTGCCAGCAGTTCAGATCAGCCCCAGCATTTT; cdr3_aa: CASSSDQPQHF; clone_size: many; v_call: TRBV27; j_call: TRBJ1-5; d_call: -
cdr3_nt: TGTGCCAGCAGTTCGGGCCACCCGCAGTATTTT; cdr3_aa: CASSSGHPQYF; clone_size: -; v_call: TRBV6-2/TRBV6-3; j_call: TRBJ2-3; d_call: -
cdr3_nt: TGTGCCAGCAGTGCAACTGGGGGGGGAGCTCCCCGCTCCTACGAGCAGTACTTC; cdr3_aa: CASSATGGGAPRSYEQYF; clone_size: -; v_call: TRBV28; j_call: TRBJ2-7; d_call: TRBD2
cdr3_nt: TGTGCCAGCAGCCAGACTAGCGGGAGTTCTCCCCAGTATTTT; cdr3_aa: CASSQTSGSSPQYF; clone_size: many; v_call: TRBV7-6; j_call: TRBJ2-3; d_call: TRBD2
cdr3_nt: TGTGCCAGCAGTGTGATGGTTGATACGCAGTATTTT; cdr3_aa: CASSVMVDTQYF; clone_size: few; v_call: TRBV6-2/TRBV6-3; j_call: TRBJ2-3; d_call: -
cdr3_nt: TGTGCCAGCCGGGACAGGGGGATTGTTACTGAAGCTTTCTTT; cdr3_aa: CASRDRGIVTEAFF; clone_size: -; v_call: TRBV27; j_call: TRBJ1-1; d_call: TRBD1
cdr3_nt: TGTGCCAGCTCACTGGGGACAGGGAAGAACTACGAGCAGTACTTC; cdr3_aa: CASSLGTGKNYEQYF; clone_size: -; v_call: TRBV18; j_call: TRBJ2-7; d_call: TRBD1
cdr3_nt: TGTGCCAGCAGCCCCATCCCAAAACTAGCGGCCACAGATACGCAGTATTTT; cdr3_aa: CASSPIPKLAATDTQYF; clone_size: many; v_call: TRBV7-9; j_call: TRBJ2-3; d_call: TRBD2
cdr3_nt: TGCGCCAGCAGTGAAAGCTACGCCAGGGTAGGCGAGACCCAGTACTTC; cdr3_aa: CASSESYARVGETQYF; clone_size: many; v_call: TRBV5-1; j_call: TRBJ2-5; d_call: -
cdr3_nt: TGTGCCGGGGGGAATGGTGCAGATACGCAGTATTTT; cdr3_aa: CAGGNGADTQYF; clone_size: -; v_call: TRBV6-5; j_call: TRBJ2-3; d_call: -
cdr3_nt: TGCGCCAGCAGCCAAACAGGGTCTGGGGCTTTCTTT; cdr3_aa: CASSQTGSGAFF; clone_size: many; v_call: TRBV4-1; j_call: TRBJ1-1; d_call: -
cdr3_nt: TGCAGTGCTAGAGACCTTGGGGATCCCACTGAAGCTTTCTTT; cdr3_aa: CSARDLGDPTEAFF; clone_size: many; v_call: TRBV20-1; j_call: TRBJ1-1; d_call: -
cdr3_nt: TGTGCCAGCAGTTACTCTATAGCCGGGGAGCTGTTTTTT; cdr3_aa: CASSYSIAGELFF; clone_size: many; v_call: TRBV6-5; j_call: TRBJ2-2; d_call: -
cdr3_nt: TGTGCCAGCAGCCAATTCTACCCCCCCGGGTTTGATTCACCCCTCCACTTT; cdr3_aa: CASSQFYPPGFDSPLHF; clone_size: -; v_call: TRBV14; j_call: TRBJ1-6; d_call: -
cdr3_nt: TGCGCCAGCAGCCACGACAGGGAAAAACTGTTTTTT; cdr3_aa: CASSHDREKLFF; clone_size: many; v_call: TRBV4-1; j_call: TRBJ1-4; d_call: -
cdr3_nt: TGTGCCAGCAGCTTAGAAACAGGAGGTTCTGGGGCCAACGTCCTGACTTTC; cdr3_aa: CASSLETGGSGANVLTF; clone_size: many; v_call: TRBV7-6; j_call: TRBJ2-6; d_call: -
cdr3_nt: TGTGCCAGTAGTATAGGTGTGGGACCTCGAGACACTGAAGCTTTCTTT; cdr3_aa: CASSIGVGPRDTEAFF; clone_size: -; v_call: TRBV19; j_call: TRBJ1-1; d_call: -